A single sample is the source of the 5 T cell receptor beta chains below, sequenced in a study of CD8 T cells in Susac syndrome. The RNA, about 0.45 to 1 ug, was put through reverse transcription using random hexamers. TCRdb ran MiXCR on the immunoSEQ multiplex PCR reads and lists one entry per CDR3 protein. This sample yields 150,000 to 200,000 distinct CDR3 sequences, of which 90% to 95% are seen a single time; 0.15% to 0.2% belongs to the top ten. Sequenced: CD8+ T cells from PBMCs. Every receptor here comes from a human donor with multiple sclerosis.

V is TRBV20-1 and J is TRBJ1-1; D remains unclear. This CDR3 has 13 residues. Germline CDR1 DFQATT, CDR2 SNEGSKA (reference sequence). The V gene lost 3 bases and the J gene lost 0 bases, with 8 bases spanning the gap. The CDR3 region has the DNA TGCAGTGCTAGTCTCGGCCTGAACACTGAAGCTTTCTTT. Protein product: CSASLGLNTEAFF.

The chain employs TRBV27 and TRBJ2-1; no clear D gene. V was trimmed by 3 bases and J by 6 bases, leaving 9 bases between them. This CDR3 spans 13 amino acids. CDR1 and CDR2 (germline): MNHEY, SMNVEV (reference sequence). CDR3 loop: CASSFSAFNEQFF. CDR3 in DNA: TGTGCCAGCAGTTTTTCGGCTTTCAATGAGCAGTTCTTC.

This sequence joins TRBV20-1 and TRBJ2-2; D remains ambiguous. CDR1 and CDR2 from the germline V gene are DFQATT and SNEGSKA (reference sequence). This CDR3 comprises 13 residues. The CDR3, as DNA: TGCAGCGCCACGGGCCTTCACACCGGGGAGCTGTTTTTT. The encoded protein is CSATGLHTGELFF.

The table lists this clonotype with a count of one. V usage is TRBV6-2 or TRBV6-3 and J usage is TRBJ2-1; D is perhaps TRBD2 (6 bases). Germline V gene lookup returns CDR1 MNHEY and CDR2 SVGEGT. Trimming took off 0 bases at V and 9 bases at J, with 21 bases between the two ends. This CDR3 is built from 17 residues. CDR3 sequence reads: CASSYSLGDSTMGEQFF. The CDR3 nucleotides read TGTGCCAGCAGTTACTCTTTAGGGGACTCCACCATGGGTGAGCAGTTCTTC.

The J gene is TRBJ2-1, the V gene TRBV20-1; a possible D gene is TRBD2 (5 bases). The CDR3 contains 12 residues. Trimming cost V 0 bases and J 12 bases, with 12 bases left between them. Germline V CDR1 and CDR2: DFQATT, SNEGSKA (reference sequence). In DNA form, the CDR3 reads TGCAGTGCTAGAGAACTAGGGCCGGGGCAGTTCTTC. Translating gives CSARELGPGQFF.